The clone carrying this T cell receptor beta chain was seen a single time. This sample was taken from a study of blood T cell repertoires in COVID-19. Study background: Acute-phase and convalescent COVID-19 samples originated in the United States, Italy and Spain. PBMCs, B-cell-depleted T cells, or T cells were the source of the cDNA or gDNA that made up the material.

Assay used: immunoSEQ multiplex PCR; TCRdb lists only in-frame clones, some missing. Here the sample spans nearly 350,000 clones, 85% to 90% being singletons. This CDR3 spans 16 amino acids. The V gene lost 0 bases and the J gene lost 2 bases, with 14 bases spanning the gap. The germline CDR1 and CDR2 sequences are SGHNT and YENEEA. The genes are TRBV11-3 and TRBJ2-7; possibly TRBD1 for D (5 bases). Sequencing was carried out using peripheral blood. The sequence was collected from a woman aged 45-60 years with COVID-19, enrolled during active disease. In DNA form, the CDR3 reads TGTGCCAGCAGCTTAGACTTCCGGGCAGGGACCTACGAGCAGTACTTC. Its translation is CASSLDFRAGTYEQYF.